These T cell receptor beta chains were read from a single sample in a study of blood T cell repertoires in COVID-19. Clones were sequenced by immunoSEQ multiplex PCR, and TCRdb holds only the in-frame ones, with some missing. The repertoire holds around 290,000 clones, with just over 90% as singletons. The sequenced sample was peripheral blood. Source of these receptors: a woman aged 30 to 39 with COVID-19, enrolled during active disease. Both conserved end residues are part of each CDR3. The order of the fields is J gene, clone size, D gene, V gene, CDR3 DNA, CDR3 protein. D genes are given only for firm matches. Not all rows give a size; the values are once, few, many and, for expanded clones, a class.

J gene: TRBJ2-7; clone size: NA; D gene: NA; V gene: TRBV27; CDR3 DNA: TGTGCCAGCAGTCTCGTGTACGAGCAGTACTTC; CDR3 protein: CASSLVYEQYF
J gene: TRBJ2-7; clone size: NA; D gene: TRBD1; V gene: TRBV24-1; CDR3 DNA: TGTGCCACCAGTGACCCGGGACAGGGTCGTAAGCAGTACTTC; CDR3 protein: CATSDPGQGRKQYF
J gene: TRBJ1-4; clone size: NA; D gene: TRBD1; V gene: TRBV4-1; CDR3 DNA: TGCGCCAGCAGCCCCCCGGGACAGGGGAATTCTGAAAAACTGTTTTTT; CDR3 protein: CASSPPGQGNSEKLFF
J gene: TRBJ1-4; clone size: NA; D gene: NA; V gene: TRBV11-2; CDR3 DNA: TGTGCCAGCAGCTTCAACACCCCAGGGGCTTCTAATGAAAAACTGTTTTTT; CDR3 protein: CASSFNTPGASNEKLFF
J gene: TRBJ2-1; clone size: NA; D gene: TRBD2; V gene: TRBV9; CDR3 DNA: TGTGCCAGCAGCCTTGGGACTAGCGGGAGTCTAGATGAGCAGTTCTTC; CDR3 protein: CASSLGTSGSLDEQFF
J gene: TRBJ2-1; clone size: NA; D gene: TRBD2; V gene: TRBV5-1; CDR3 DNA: TGCGCCAGCAGCTTGGCCCCTAGCGGCTCCTACAATGAGCAGTTCTTC; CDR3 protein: CASSLAPSGSYNEQFF
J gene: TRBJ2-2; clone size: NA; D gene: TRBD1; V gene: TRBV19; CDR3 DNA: TGTGCCAGTAAAACGGGGACAGGGAACACCGGGGAGCTGTTTTTT; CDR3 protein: CASKTGTGNTGELFF
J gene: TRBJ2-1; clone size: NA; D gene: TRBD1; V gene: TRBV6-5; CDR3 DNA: TGTGCCAGCAGTTACGGGACAGCAACCTACAATGAGCAGTTCTTC; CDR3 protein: CASSYGTATYNEQFF
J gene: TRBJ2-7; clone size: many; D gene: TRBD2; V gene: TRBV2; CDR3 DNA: TGTGCCAGCAGTCCCCCGCTAGCGGGAGCCCACGAGCAGTACTTC; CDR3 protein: CASSPPLAGAHEQYF
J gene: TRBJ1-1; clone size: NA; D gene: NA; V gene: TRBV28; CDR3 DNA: TGTGCCAGCAGTTTAGAGGGCGGATACACTGAAGCTTTCTTT; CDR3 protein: CASSLEGGYTEAFF